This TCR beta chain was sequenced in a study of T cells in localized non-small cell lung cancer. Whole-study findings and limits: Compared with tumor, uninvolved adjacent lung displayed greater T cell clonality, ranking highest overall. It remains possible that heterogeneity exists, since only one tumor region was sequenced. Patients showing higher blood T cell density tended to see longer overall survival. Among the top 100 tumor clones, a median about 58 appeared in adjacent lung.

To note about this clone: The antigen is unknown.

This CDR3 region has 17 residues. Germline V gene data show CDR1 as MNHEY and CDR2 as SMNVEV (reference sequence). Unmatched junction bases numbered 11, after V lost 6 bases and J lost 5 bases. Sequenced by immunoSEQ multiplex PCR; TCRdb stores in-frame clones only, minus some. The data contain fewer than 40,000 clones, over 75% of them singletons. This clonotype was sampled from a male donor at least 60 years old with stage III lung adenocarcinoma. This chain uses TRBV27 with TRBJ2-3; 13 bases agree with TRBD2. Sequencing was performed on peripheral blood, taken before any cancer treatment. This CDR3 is CASSQRRTSGSGDTQYF. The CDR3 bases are TGTGCCAGCAGCCAACGCAGGACTAGCGGGAGTGGAGATACGCAGTATTTT.